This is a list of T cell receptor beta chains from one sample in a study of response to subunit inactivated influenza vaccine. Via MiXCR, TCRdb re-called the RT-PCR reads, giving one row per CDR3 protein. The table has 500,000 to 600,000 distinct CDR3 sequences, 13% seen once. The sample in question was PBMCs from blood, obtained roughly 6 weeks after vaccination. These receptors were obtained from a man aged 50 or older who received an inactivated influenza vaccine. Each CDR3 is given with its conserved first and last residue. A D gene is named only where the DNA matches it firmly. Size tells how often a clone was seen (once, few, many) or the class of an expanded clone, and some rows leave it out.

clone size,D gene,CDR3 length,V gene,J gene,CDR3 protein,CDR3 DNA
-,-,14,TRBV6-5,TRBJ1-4,CASSYDGRYEKLFF,TGTGCCAGCAGTTACGACGGGAGATATGAAAAACTGTTTTTT
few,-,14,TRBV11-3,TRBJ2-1,CASSLDGVNNEQFF,TGTGCCAGCAGCTTAGATGGGGTAAACAATGAGCAGTTCTTC
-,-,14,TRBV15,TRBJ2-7,CATSTPGPPYEQYF,TGTGCCACCAGCACTCCGGGGCCCCCTTACGAGCAGTACTTC
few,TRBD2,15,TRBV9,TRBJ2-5,CASSVTSGNRETQYF,TGTGCCAGCAGCGTGACTAGCGGGAACCGAGAGACCCAGTACTTC
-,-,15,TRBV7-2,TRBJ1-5,CASSLQGAGLQPQHF,TGTGCCAGCAGCTTACAGGGAGCAGGCCTTCAGCCCCAGCATTTT
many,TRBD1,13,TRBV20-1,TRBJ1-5,CSARQGFNQPQHF,TGCAGTGCCAGACAGGGTTTCAATCAGCCCCAGCATTTT
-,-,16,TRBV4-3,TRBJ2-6,CASSQVGQAGANVLTF,TGCGCCAGCAGCCAAGTCGGTCAGGCTGGGGCCAACGTCCTGACTTTC
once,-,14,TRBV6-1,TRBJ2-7,CASRVKGGFDEQYF,TGTGCCAGCAGAGTGAAAGGAGGGTTCGACGAGCAGTACTTC
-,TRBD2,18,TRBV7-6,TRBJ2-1,CASSLAPAGAFSYNEQFF,TGTGCCAGCAGCTTAGCACCAGCGGGGGCATTCTCCTACAATGAGCAGTTCTTC
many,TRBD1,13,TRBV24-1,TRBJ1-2,CATSPGQGFGYTF,TGTGCCACCAGCCCGGGACAGGGTTTCGGCTACACCTTC
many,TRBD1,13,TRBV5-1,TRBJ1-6,CASRTGANSPLHF,TGCGCCAGCAGGACAGGGGCTAATTCACCCCTCCACTTT
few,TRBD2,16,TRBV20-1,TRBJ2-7,CSARDPTSVRPYEQYF,TGCAGTGCTAGAGATCCCACTAGCGTTCGGCCCTACGAGCAGTACTTC
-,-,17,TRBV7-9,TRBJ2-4,CASSSPAGGQQKNIQYF,TGTGCCAGCAGCTCCCCGGCGGGGGGACAGCAAAAAAACATTCAGTACTTC
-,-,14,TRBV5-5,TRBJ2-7,CASSLSPGSYEQYF,TGTGCCAGCAGCTTGTCCCCCGGTTCCTACGAGCAGTACTTC
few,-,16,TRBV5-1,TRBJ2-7,CASSSTGISSSYEQYF,TGCGCCAGCAGCTCGACAGGCATATCAAGCTCCTACGAGCAGTACTTC
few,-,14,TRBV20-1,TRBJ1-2,CSAREPGTNYGYTF,TGCAGTGCTAGAGAGCCGGGGACTAACTATGGCTACACCTTC
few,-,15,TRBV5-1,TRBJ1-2,CASSYLRGSNYGYTF,TGCGCCAGCAGCTATCTTAGGGGTTCTAACTATGGCTACACCTTC
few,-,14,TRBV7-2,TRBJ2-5,CASSLSMKSETQYF,TGTGCCAGCAGCTTATCGATGAAGTCGGAGACCCAGTACTTC
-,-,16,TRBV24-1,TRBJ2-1,CATSDPGGKGYNEQFF,TGTGCCACCAGTGATCCGGGTGGTAAAGGTTACAATGAGCAGTTCTTC
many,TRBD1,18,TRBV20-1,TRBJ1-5,CSAQGQGASLAGNQPQHF,TGCAGTGCTCAAGGACAGGGGGCATCCCTAGCGGGCAATCAGCCCCAGCATTTT
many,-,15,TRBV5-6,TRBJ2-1,CASSFVEVSYNEQFF,TGTGCCAGCAGCTTCGTTGAGGTTTCCTACAATGAGCAGTTCTTC
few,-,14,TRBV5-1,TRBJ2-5,CASSFGDSQETQYF,TGCGCCAGCAGCTTTGGTGACAGCCAAGAGACCCAGTACTTC
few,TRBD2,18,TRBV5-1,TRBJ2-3,CASSPDLLAGGPADTQYF,TGCGCCAGCAGCCCTGACCTACTAGCGGGGGGGCCTGCAGATACGCAGTATTTT
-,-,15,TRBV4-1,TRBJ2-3,CASSQVPGTTDTQYF,TGCGCCAGCAGCCAAGTACCCGGGACCACAGATACGCAGTATTTT
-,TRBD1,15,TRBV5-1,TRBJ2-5,CASSPRDSLIETQYF,TGCGCCAGCAGCCCCCGGGACAGTTTAATAGAGACCCAGTACTTC
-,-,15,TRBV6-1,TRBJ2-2,CASSELFVATGELFF,TGTGCCAGCAGTGAATTATTCGTAGCGACCGGGGAGCTGTTTTTT
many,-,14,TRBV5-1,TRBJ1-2,CASSLMDSVYGYTF,TGCGCCAGCAGCCTCATGGACAGCGTCTATGGCTACACCTTC
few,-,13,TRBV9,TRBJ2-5,CASSVGDEATQYF,TGTGCCAGCAGCGTAGGGGATGAGGCGACCCAGTACTTC
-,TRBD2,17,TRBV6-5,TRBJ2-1,CASSYGPSGNNYNEQFF,TGTGCCAGCAGTTACGGGCCTAGCGGGAACAACTACAATGAGCAGTTCTTC
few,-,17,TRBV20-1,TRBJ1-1,CSARDWRFTDMNTEAFF,TGCAGTGCTAGAGATTGGCGCTTCACAGACATGAACACTGAAGCTTTCTTT
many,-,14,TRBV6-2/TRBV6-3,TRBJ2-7,CASSQGGRSYEQYF,TGTGCCAGCAGTCAGGGGGGACGGTCCTACGAGCAGTACTTC
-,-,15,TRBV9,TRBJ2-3,CASSVEGRRTDTQYF,TGTGCCAGCAGCGTAGAAGGCAGGCGCACAGATACGCAGTATTTT
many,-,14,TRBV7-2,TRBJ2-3,CASSLGGGEDTQYF,TGTGCCAGCAGCTTAGGGGGTGGCGAAGATACGCAGTATTTT
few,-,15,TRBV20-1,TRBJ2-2,CSARDLGADTGELFF,TGCAGTGCTAGAGATCTAGGGGCAGACACCGGGGAGCTGTTTTTT
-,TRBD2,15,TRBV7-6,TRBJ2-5,CASSISGGAEETQYF,TGTGCCAGCAGCATTAGCGGGGGGGCTGAAGAGACCCAGTACTTC
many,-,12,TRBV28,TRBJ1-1,CASSPPNTEAFF,TGTGCCAGCAGTCCTCCGAACACTGAAGCTTTCTTT
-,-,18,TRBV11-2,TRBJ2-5,CASSLSPPGSGLGKTQYF,TGTGCCAGCAGCTTATCTCCCCCCGGGTCAGGGCTTGGGAAGACCCAGTACTTC
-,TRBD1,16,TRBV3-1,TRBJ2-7,CASSQVVDRRSYEQYF,TGTGCCAGCAGCCAAGTCGTGGACAGGAGATCCTACGAGCAGTACTTC
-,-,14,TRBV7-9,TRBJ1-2,CASSLSTGPYGYTF,TGTGCCAGCAGCTTATCTACAGGGCCCTATGGCTACACCTTC
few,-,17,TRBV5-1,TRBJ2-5,CASSLEPNRGGQETQYF,TGCGCCAGCAGCTTGGAACCGAACAGGGGAGGACAAGAGACCCAGTACTTC
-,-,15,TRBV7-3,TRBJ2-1,CASSLTGTHHNEQFF,TGTGCCAGCAGCTTAACCGGGACCCACCACAATGAGCAGTTCTTC